This section outlines one T cell receptor beta chain sequence together with its context. Its matching antigen is unknown. An assay was performed, and its level was deep. TCRdb's copy holds only in-frame clones and misses some; the assay was immunoSEQ multiplex PCR. The data show roughly 1.4 million clones, approximately 98.5% seen once. This record comes from a study of shared clonotypes between healthy human individuals. General study results and limits: Owing to a small donor count, the genetic and exposure-history diversity represented was limited.

Caucasian adults residing in Nashville, Tennessee made up all the donors. The CDR3 is 15 amino acids. After removal of 5 bases from V and 5 bases from J, the junction contained 8 bases not matched to a gene. Per germline, CDR1 LNHDA and CDR2 SQIVND (reference sequence). The rearrangement joins TRBV19 to TRBJ2-2; 7 bases are a match to TRBD1. Sequencing used naive CD4+ T cells sorted from blood. Described subset: CD45RA+ positively selected. This TCR came from a man in his thirties or forties in good health. The CDR3 is CASSARDRGTGELFF. Here the CDR3 DNA reads TGTGCCAGTAGTGCCCGGGACAGAGGGACCGGGGAGCTGTTTTTT.